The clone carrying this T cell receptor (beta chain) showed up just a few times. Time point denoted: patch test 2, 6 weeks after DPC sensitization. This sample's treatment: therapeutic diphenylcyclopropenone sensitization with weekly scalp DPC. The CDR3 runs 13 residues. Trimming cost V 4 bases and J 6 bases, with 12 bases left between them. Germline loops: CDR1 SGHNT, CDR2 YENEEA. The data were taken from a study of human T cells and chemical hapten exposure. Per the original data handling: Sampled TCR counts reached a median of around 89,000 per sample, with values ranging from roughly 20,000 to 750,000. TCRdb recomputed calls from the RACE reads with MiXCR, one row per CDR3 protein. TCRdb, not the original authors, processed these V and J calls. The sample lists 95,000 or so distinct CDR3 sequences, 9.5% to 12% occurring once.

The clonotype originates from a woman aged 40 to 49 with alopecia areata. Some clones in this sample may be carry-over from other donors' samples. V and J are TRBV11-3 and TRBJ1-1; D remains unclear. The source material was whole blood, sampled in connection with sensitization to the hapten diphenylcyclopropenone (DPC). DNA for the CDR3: TGTGCCAGCAGCTCTAGAGGTCAGGCTGAAGCTTTCTTT. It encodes CASSSRGQAEAFF.